This paragraph reports one TCR beta chain. Its antigen is currently unknown. The data were obtained in a study of PD-1 blockade in classical Hodgkin lymphoma. Overall study results and limits: A significant rise in TCR diversity was seen by C4D1 for CD4+ cells but not for CD8+ cells. After ASCT, patients who started nivolumab under 1 year later were excluded.

TCRdb's copy holds only in-frame clones and misses some; the assay was immunoSEQ multiplex PCR. Among more than 35,000 clones listed, approximately 80% were seen once. Germline V gene sequence: CDR1 SGHAT, CDR2 FQNNGV. The CDR3 is 17 amino acids. V dropped 4 bases and J dropped 9; count of bases not matched to a gene: 18. All the patients suffered relapse after autologous stem cell transplantation, and brentuximab vedotin exposure differed. The chain links TRBV11-2 to TRBJ2-4, with 7 bases lining up with TRBD1. Sequencing was performed on peripheral blood mononuclear cells (PBMCs), taken at baseline. The source is a human donor with classical Hodgkin lymphoma. The CDR3 here is CASSSSTQGHDEFIQYF. DNA of the CDR3: TGTGCCAGCAGCTCCTCAACACAGGGGCACGACGAGTTCATTCAGTACTTC.